These T cell receptor beta chains were read from a single sample in a study of Ad26.COV2.S vaccination and SARS-CoV-2 variants. Libraries were prepared by immunoSEQ multiplex PCR; TCRdb keeps only in-frame clonotypes and omits some of them. The sample carries some 190,000 clones, roughly nine tenths recorded once. The specimen was peripheral blood, collected after recovery from COVID-19. Receptor source: a human donor who had recovered from COVID-19. The conserved cysteine and the conserved F or W are not part of the CDR3 here.

>TRBV18|TRBJ1-1
ASSPGQTNTEAF
>TRBV7-2|TRBJ1-6
ASSPVGSPLH
>TRBV28|TRBJ2-1
ASSGPRALSYNEQF
>TRBV28|TRBJ2-1
ASIDRTGNNEQF
>TRBV19|TRBJ2-4
ASSGEVRNIQY
>TRBV11-2|TRBJ2-3
ASSLDLTSGVTDTQY
>TRBV19|TRBJ1-2
ASSIEYNYGYT
>TRBV9|TRBJ2-1
ASSYDPTSGVRSYNEQF
>TRBV5-6|TRBJ1-2
ASSIGSYGYT
>TRBV28|TRBJ2-6
ASSLIYAGFSGANVLT
>TRBV7-9|TRBJ2-7
AIRSSSVQYEQY
>TRBV5-1|TRBJ2-7
ASSKWDRATYEQY
>TRBV12-5|TRBJ1-5
ASSPPDRGLNQPQH
>TRBV3-1/TRBV3-2|TRBJ2-5
ASSQVGEETQY
>TRBV9|TRBJ2-2
ASSVDGVDTGELF
>TRBV6-5|TRBJ1-1
ASSSSVGRTEAF
>TRBV28|TRBJ1-5
ASSPESHQPQH
>TRBV28|TRBJ1-4
ASQTGDGEKLF
>TRBV11-3|TRBJ2-7
ASSRTSAYEQY
>TRBV27|TRBJ2-1
ASSEVPPSANEQF
>TRBV11-2|TRBJ1-1
ASSLEPGKAF
>TRBV7-2|TRBJ1-4
ASSSGTGNEKLF
>TRBV6-1|TRBJ2-7
ASSDGPFEQY
>TRBV19|TRBJ1-4
ASRVGKNEKLF
>TRBV28|TRBJ1-2
ASRPESGYT
>TRBV6-6|TRBJ1-1
ASTLRGDRGSKAF
>TRBV7-2|TRBJ1-5
ASSSGGTGWRNQPQH
>TRBV19|TRBJ2-1
ASSTKREGFEQF